The 19 T cell receptor beta chains below were found in one sample sequenced in a study of T cell repertoires in cytomegalovirus infection. Antigens of these TCRs are unknown. Each CDR3 protein is one row after TCRdb ran MiXCR on the reads. Counted here are roughly 78,000 distinct CDR3 sequences, approximately 39% occurring once; the ten biggest clones make up approximately 95%. Sample: CD8+ T cells from cultured PBMCs, taken from culture after CMV antigen stimulation. The source of these receptors is a human donor in good health (CMV status not recorded). Some clones in this sample may be carry-over from other donors' samples.

The CDR3 here is CATRQGGTEAFF. The CDR3 DNA sequence: TGTGCCACCAGACAGGGAGGAACTGAAGCTTTCTTT. The chain combines TRBV27 with TRBJ1-1, with 7 bases fitting TRBD1. With V trimmed by 10 bases and J by 5 bases, 7 bases remained unmatched. The CDR3 length is 12 residues. CDR1 and CDR2 from the germline V gene are MNHEY and SMNVEV (reference sequence).

Note on this clonotype: A read error is possible here, since a much larger clone lies one base away. Without the conserved terminal phenylalanine or tryptophan, this CDR3 likely stems from a read error. The J gene is TRBJ2-1, the V gene TRBV7-2; unclear D gene. Germline V lookup: CDR1 SGHTA, CDR2 FQGNSA. This CDR3 spans 13 amino acids. With 1 base removed from V and 9 bases from J, the gap between germline ends came to 10 bases. CDR3 DNA: TGTGCCAGCAGCTTAGTTTCCTGGGGTGAGCAGTTCTCC. Translated: CASSLVSWGEQFS.

V gene TRBV12-3 or TRBV12-4 combines with J gene TRBJ1-5; no clear D. Trimming took off 7 bases at V and 7 bases at J, with 11 bases between the two ends. The CDR3 loop spans 12 amino acids. CDR3 bases: TGTGCCAGCATGCAAGGGCACCAGCCCCAGCATTTT. It is translated as CASMQGHQPQHF.

The V gene is TRBV2, the J gene TRBJ2-3; TRBD2 matches at 11 bases. After removal of 8 bases from V and 3 bases from J, the junction contained 13 bases not matched to a gene. Germline CDR1 and CDR2: SNHLY and FYNNEI. The CDR3 extends over 17 amino acids. The CDR3 coding sequence is TGTGCCAGCCTAGCGACACTACTAGCGGGGGTGACAGATACGCAGTATTTT. Translation gives CASLATLLAGVTDTQYF.

The table lists this clonotype with a few counts. This sequence joins TRBV12-3 or TRBV12-4 and TRBJ1-1; D is ambiguous. This CDR3 comprises 14 residues. Trimming took off 3 bases at V and 0 bases at J, with 8 bases between the two ends. The CDR3: CASSLVGMNTEAFF. The CDR3, as DNA: TGTGCCAGCAGTTTGGTCGGCATGAACACTGAAGCTTTCTTT.

This clonotype was detected only a few times. The CDR3, as DNA: TGTGCCAGCAGCTACGGGACGGTCTCTGGAAACACCATATATTTT. It encodes CASSYGTVSGNTIYF. This chain links TRBV12-3 or TRBV12-4 with TRBJ1-3; tentative D call: TRBD1 (5 bases). Trimming took 6 bases from V and 0 from J, leaving 12 bases between them. This CDR3 spans 15 amino acids.

The rearrangement joins TRBV27 to TRBJ2-3, with D hard to call. Trimming removed 5 bases from V and 2 bases from J, with 11 bases in between. This CDR3 is 14 amino acids long. CDR1 is MNHEY, CDR2 SMNVEV, per germline (reference sequence). CDR3 amino acids: CASSPRLNTDTQYF. CDR3 DNA sequence: TGTGCCAGCAGTCCCCGACTCAACACAGATACGCAGTATTTT.

Here the CDR3 DNA reads TGTGCCAGCAGCCTTGGGGTGGGGGAGAGGGCCGGGGAGCTGTTTTTT. It translates to CASSLGVGERAGELFF. The chain combines TRBV7-2 with TRBJ2-2; D possibly uses TRBD1 or TRBD2 (5 bases each). Germline loops: CDR1 SGHTA, CDR2 FQGNSA. The V gene lost 5 bases and the J gene lost 6 bases, with 19 bases spanning the gap. This CDR3 has 16 amino acids. The complete variable domain, with remaining parts taken from reference TRBV7-2 and TRBJ2-2, reads GAGVSQSPSNKVTEKGKDVELRCDPISGHTALYWYRQSLGQGLEFLIYFQGNSAPDKSGLPSDRFSAERTGGSVSTLTIQRTQQEDSAVYLCASSLGVGERAGELFFGEGSRLTVL.

This rearrangement joins TRBV4-1 to TRBJ2-3, with D possibly being TRBD1 or TRBD2 (5 bases each). The CDR3 contains 15 residues. Germline assignment: CDR1 MGHRA and CDR2 YSYEKL. Trimming took off 3 bases at V and 1 base at J, with 11 bases between the two ends. The CDR3 loop reads CASSHLQGRTDTQYF. For the CDR3, the DNA is TGCGCCAGCAGCCACCTTCAGGGACGCACAGATACGCAGTATTTT.

About this clonotype itself: The junction and the germline gene differ at one end; a read error may be behind it. The chain carries TRBV12-3 or TRBV12-4 and TRBJ2-7; D gene unclear. The CDR3 covers 13 residues. CDR3 amino acids: CASCLELLYEQYF. As DNA, the CDR3 is TGTGCCAGCTGTTTGGAGCTCCTCTACGAGCAGTACTTC.

The chain carries TRBV28 and TRBJ1-4; 8 nucleotides match TRBD1. Germline V CDR1 and CDR2: MDHEN, SYDVKM. The CDR3 has 16 residues. After removal of 4 bases from V and 7 bases from J, the junction contained 11 bases not matched to a gene. CDR3 coding DNA: TGTGCCAGCAGTTCGACAGGGGCTTATGGAAGTGAAAAACTGTTTTTT. Translating it yields CASSSTGAYGSEKLFF.

The rearrangement uses TRBV7-2 and TRBJ2-1; TRBD2 aligns across 12 bases. CDR3 size: 19 residues. Germline CDR1 reads SGHTA; CDR2 reads FQGNSA. The trim removed 3 bases at V and 7 bases at J, leaving 16 bases unmatched. CDR3 sequence: CASSFQLAGGRPLSNEQFF. The CDR3 DNA reads as TGTGCCAGCAGCTTCCAACTAGCGGGGGGCAGACCTCTGTCGAATGAGCAGTTCTTC.

This rearrangement joins TRBV4-3 to TRBJ1-5; 11 nucleotides align to TRBD1. From germline, CDR1 is LGHNA and CDR2 YSLEER. The ends lost 2 bases at V and 2 bases at J; junction bases unmatched: 5. This CDR3 has 17 residues. CDR3: CASSQWDRGGRNQPQHF. In DNA form, the CDR3 reads TGCGCCAGCAGCCAATGGGACAGGGGGGGTCGCAATCAGCCCCAGCATTTT.

This clonotype was found a few times. The rearrangement uses TRBV6-1 and TRBJ2-6, with D unclear. The length of the CDR3 is 15 residues. V was pared by 6 bases and J by 3 bases, with 12 bases between. The V gene's germline CDR1 is MNHNS and CDR2 SASEGT. CDR3 nucleotide sequence: TGTGCCAGCAGGTATGCCCTCGGTGGGGCCAACGTCCTGACTTTC. Amino acids: CASRYALGGANVLTF.

The gene calls are TRBV6-6 and TRBJ1-5, with unresolved D. CDR1 is MNHNY and CDR2 is SVGAGI in the germline V gene (reference sequence). The CDR3 contains 13 residues. V was cut by 1 base and J by 4 bases, with 5 bases left in between. This chain's CDR3 is CASSYLGNQPQHF. Written as DNA, the CDR3 is TGTGCCAGCAGTTACTTGGGAAATCAGCCCCAGCATTTT.

In DNA form, the CDR3 reads TGCAGTGCTGGGGGTCCCCCTCCGATAGATCAAGAGACCCAGTACTTC. Amino acids: CSAGGPPPIDQETQYF. The chain has TRBV20-1 and TRBJ2-5, with D perhaps being TRBD1 or TRBD2 (5 bases each). Germline values: CDR1 DFQATT, CDR2 SNEGSKA (reference sequence). The V and J ends lost 5 bases and 2 bases respectively, with 21 bases between them. This CDR3 contains 16 residues.

J is TRBJ1-5 and V is TRBV28; D perhaps matches TRBD1 (5 bases). Trimming shortened V by 6 bases and J by 4 bases, and 19 bases separated the two germline ends. Germline assignment: CDR1 MDHEN and CDR2 SYDVKM. The CDR3 is 16 residues long. CDR3 residues: CASSRDPSGSNQPQHF. The CDR3 nucleotides are TGTGCCAGCAGCCGGGACCCTTCTGGGAGTAATCAGCCCCAGCATTTT.

Details on this clonotype: It may be a read error: a sequence one base away is much more abundant. The V and J genes are TRBV7-2 and TRBJ2-7; 12 nucleotides align to TRBD1. Germline V gene lookup returns CDR1 SGHTA and CDR2 FQGNSA. The CDR3 totals 16 residues. CDR3 sequence (DNA): TGTGTCAGCAGCTCGACGCCCGGGACAGGGGGCGACGAGCAGTACTTC. Encoded protein: CVSSSTPGTGGDEQYF. Variable domain in full (rest from reference TRBV7-2 and TRBJ2-7): GAGVSQSPSNKVTEKGKDVELRCDPISGHTALYWYRQSLGQGLEFLIYFQGNSAPDKSGLPSDRFSAERTGGSVSTLTIQRTQQEDSAVYLCVSSSTPGTGGDEQYFGPGTRLTVT.

The rearrangement links TRBV6-5 to TRBJ2-5, with 7 bases lining up with TRBD1. The CDR3 runs 13 residues. Trimming removed 6 bases from V and 5 bases from J; junction bases left unmatched: 6. Germline V gene data show CDR1 as MNHEY and CDR2 as SVGAGI. CDR3 sequence: CASRTAGGETQYF. The DNA of the CDR3 is TGTGCCAGCAGAACAGCAGGGGGTGAGACCCAGTACTTC.